This T cell receptor (beta chain) appears in the sequencing data of a study of tumor-infiltrating lymphocytes in primary liver carcinoma. Study observations and caveats: Overlap in tumor-adjacent and tumor-blood pairs fell below that of tumor region pairs. Each sample was bulk and unsorted; consequently, CD4+ and CD8+ repertoires were not compared.

This clonotype was seen once. The antigen is not known. Possible read error: a much larger clone is one base away. Germline CDR1 ENHRY, CDR2 SYGVKD. This CDR3 region has 14 residues. Trimming removed 3 bases from V and 6 bases from J, with 13 bases in between. The authors made TCR beta cDNA from around 500 ng total RNA with a constant-region primer. Libraries for TCR beta were built through three nested multiplex PCR rounds, which together made up a slightly modified ARM-PCR procedure. Forward primers for TRBV1-TRBV30 and a C-beta reverse primer served the first two PCR rounds, at roughly 10 cycles each. One entry per CDR3 protein, called by TCRdb with MiXCR from the multiplex PCR reads. Counted here are 330,000 or so distinct CDR3 sequences, less than 70% occurring once; the ten biggest clones make up about 6%. Blood RNA was derived from unsorted whole blood, and germline DNA was extracted too.

The sample taken for sequencing was peripheral blood. The chain carries TRBV10-3 and TRBJ2-3, with a tentative D call TRBD2 (6 bases). This TCR derives from a middle-aged man with primary liver carcinoma and hepatitis B virus infection. CDR3 DNA: TGTGCCATCAGTGACGTGGGAGGTGCGGATACGCAGTATTTT. Residues: CAISDVGGADTQYF.